Many counts were recorded for the clone carrying this T cell receptor (beta chain). This specimen comes from a study of blood T cells in healthy people across ages. This CDR3 region has 16 residues. Looked up from germline, CDR1 is SGHRS and CDR2 is YFSETQ. V dropped 0 bases and J dropped 4 bases, with 17 bases sitting between them. It was with a sample-barcoded 5' primer and a J-beta primer mix that a second PCR of roughly 6 to 12 cycles was run. TCRdb itself ran the 5' RACE reads through MiXCR, one entry per CDR3 protein. The sample contains about 1,500,000 distinct CDR3 sequences, 28% of which appear only once.

Sequences were obtained from blood. This TCR was sampled from a woman under 40 in good health. The rearrangement uses TRBV5-1 and TRBJ2-7; D may be TRBD2 (7 bases). The CDR3 DNA reads TGCGCCAGCAGCTTGGAAGGGGGGGTTTCTACGTACGAGCAGTACTTC. This translates into CASSLEGGVSTYEQYF.